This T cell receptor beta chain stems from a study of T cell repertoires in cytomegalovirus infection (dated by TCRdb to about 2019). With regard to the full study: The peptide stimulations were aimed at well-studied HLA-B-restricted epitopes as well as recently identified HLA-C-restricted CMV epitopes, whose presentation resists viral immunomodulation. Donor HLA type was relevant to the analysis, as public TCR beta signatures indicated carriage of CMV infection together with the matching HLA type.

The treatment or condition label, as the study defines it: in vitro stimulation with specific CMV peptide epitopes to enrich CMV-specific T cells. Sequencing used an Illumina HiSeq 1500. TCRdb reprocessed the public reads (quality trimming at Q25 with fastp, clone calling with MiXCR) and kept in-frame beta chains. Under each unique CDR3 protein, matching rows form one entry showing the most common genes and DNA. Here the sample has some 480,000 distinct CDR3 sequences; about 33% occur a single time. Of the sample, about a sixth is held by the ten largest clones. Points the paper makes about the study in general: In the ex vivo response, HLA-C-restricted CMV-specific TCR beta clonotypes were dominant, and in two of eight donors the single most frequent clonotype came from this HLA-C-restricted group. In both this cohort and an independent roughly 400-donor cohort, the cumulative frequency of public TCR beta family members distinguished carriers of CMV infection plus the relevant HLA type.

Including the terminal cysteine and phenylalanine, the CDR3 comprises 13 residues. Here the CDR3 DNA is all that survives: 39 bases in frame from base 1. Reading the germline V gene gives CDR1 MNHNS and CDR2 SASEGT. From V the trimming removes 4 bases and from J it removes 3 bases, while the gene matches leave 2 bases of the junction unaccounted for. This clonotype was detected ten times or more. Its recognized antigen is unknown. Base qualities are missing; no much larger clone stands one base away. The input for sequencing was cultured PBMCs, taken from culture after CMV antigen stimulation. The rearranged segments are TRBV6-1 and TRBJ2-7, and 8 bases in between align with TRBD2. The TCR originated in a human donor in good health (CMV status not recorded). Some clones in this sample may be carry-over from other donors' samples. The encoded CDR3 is CASSVGRGYEQYF. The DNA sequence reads TGTGCCAGCAGTGTCGGGAGGGGCTACGAGCAGTACTTC.